This T cell receptor (beta chain) was identified during a study of T cells in Graves' hyperthyroidism and ophthalmopathy. Isolation of PBMCs was performed on about 10 ml fresh peripheral blood. RNA transcripts yielded amplified TCR beta CDR3 regions. The TCR CDR3 first-round RT-PCR relied on the HTBI primer set. TCRdb itself ran the multiplex PCR reads through MiXCR, one entry per CDR3 protein. Of about 640,000 distinct CDR3 sequences listed, 20% are singletons. Ten or more counts support this clonotype. V was pared by 5 bases and J by 0 bases, with 14 bases between. This CDR3 contains 15 residues. Germline CDR1 is MDHEN and CDR2 is SYDVKM.

The V call is TRBV28, the J call TRBJ2-7, with TRBD1 as a possible D gene (5 bases). The sequencing input was blood. The receptor comes from a man aged 30-40 years with Graves' ophthalmopathy. The CDR3 spells CASSPITDSSYEQYF. The DNA of the CDR3 is TGTGCCAGCAGTCCAATCACAGACAGCTCCTACGAGCAGTACTTC.